This is a list of T cell receptor beta chains from one sample in a study of beta chain features in type 1 diabetes. The table came from immunoSEQ multiplex PCR; TCRdb's copy has only in-frame clones and leaves some out. This sample yields about 740,000 clones, of which around 15% are seen a single time; around 0.022% belongs to the top ten. Sequencing was performed on naive CD4+ T cells from blood. These receptors were obtained from a man aged 18 to 35 with type 1 diabetes. Both conserved end residues are part of each CDR3.

j_call,cdr3_length,v_call,cdr3_aa
TRBJ2-7,15,TRBV28,CASSLFETGGHEQYF
TRBJ1-1,12,TRBV5-1,CASSLAGPEAFF
TRBJ1-6,13,TRBV7-9,CASSLDENSPLHF
TRBJ2-7,13,TRBV10-3,CAISEYRVGEQYF
TRBJ1-5,15,TRBV4-2,CASSQDIGWDQPQHF
TRBJ2-5,14,TRBV5-1,CASSLFRGQETQYF
TRBJ2-5,14,TRBV15,CATSRSQGVRTQYF
TRBJ1-1,18,TRBV6-1,CASSEVPRAGGLNTEAFF
TRBJ1-5,15,TRBV2,CASRPRTGDNQPQHF
TRBJ2-7,13,TRBV19,CASSMAGAYEQYF
TRBJ1-5,15,TRBV30,CAWSPGHSIDQPQHF
TRBJ2-5,13,TRBV29-1,CSVGTQGPRPQYF
TRBJ2-7,12,TRBV19,CASAQGGYEQYF
TRBJ2-7,14,TRBV10-3,CAISELQGSYEQYF
TRBJ1-6,13,TRBV6-1,CASSEVGISPLHF
TRBJ2-2,13,TRBV30,CAWTSWGGGELFF
TRBJ1-2,14,TRBV18,CASSPGQEDYGYTF
TRBJ2-3,14,TRBV5-1,CASSLTSGGSTQYF
TRBJ2-5,16,TRBV9,CASSFHGASDQETQYF
TRBJ2-1,15,TRBV5-1,CASSTSGTGYNEQFF
TRBJ1-4,14,TRBV30,CAWTGQNELEKLFF
TRBJ1-1,14,TRBV10-3,CAITKQDMNTEAFF
TRBJ2-5,13,TRBV5-1,CASSLSYQETQYF
TRBJ1-1,14,TRBV5-1,CASSPIERNTEAFF
TRBJ1-1,14,TRBV29-1,CSGVQFSSGTEAFF
TRBJ2-7,13,TRBV30,CAWRLAGGYEQYF
TRBJ1-1,14,TRBV7-2,CASSLSRDRARAFF
TRBJ1-1,14,TRBV11-3,CASTREGVNTEAFF
TRBJ2-1,10,TRBV29-1,CSVDKTEQFF
TRBJ2-7,15,TRBV6-5,CASTLAYGQSYEQYF
TRBJ2-1,12,TRBV5-6,CASRDLGNEQFF
TRBJ2-5,15,TRBV30,CAWSVGQGYQETQYF
TRBJ1-4,14,TRBV10-1,CASSPGQGNEKLFF
TRBJ2-3,16,TRBV7-9,CASSQRTVSYPDTQYF
TRBJ2-1,12,TRBV15,CATSPRNNEQFF
TRBJ2-5,13,TRBV30,CARAVGPGETQYF
TRBJ1-2,15,TRBV5-4,CASSARQGNNYGYTF
TRBJ2-1,16,TRBV15,CATSRAPGLSYNEQFF
TRBJ1-2,15,TRBV18,CASSPSGQDNYGYTF
TRBJ2-3,16,TRBV9,CASSVGLGQGLDTQYF
TRBJ2-1,16,TRBV5-1,CASSGVWTSGGNEQFF
TRBJ2-5,14,TRBV11-2,CASSPDRGLKTQYF
TRBJ2-1,16,TRBV9,CASSVGAGGGYNEQFF
TRBJ1-6,12,TRBV27,CASSPPGSPLHF
TRBJ1-1,14,TRBV28,CASCRVTLNTEAFF
TRBJ2-5,18,TRBV4-1,CASSQDLGGTKFQETQYF
TRBJ1-4,11,TRBV15,CATSRTEKLFF
TRBJ2-5,15,TRBV2,CASSPVQGSLETQYF
TRBJ2-7,16,TRBV18,CASSPTRLAGGSEQYF
TRBJ2-7,18,TRBV4-1,CASSQEGLERGPRGEQYF
TRBJ1-1,14,TRBV30,CAWTPWGPHTEAFF
TRBJ2-2,13,TRBV29-1,CSVGPPNTGELFF
TRBJ2-5,11,TRBV30,CAWSGRETQYF
TRBJ2-7,13,TRBV29-1,CSIRDRGVDEQYF
TRBJ1-1,13,TRBV4-1,CASSQAVGTEAFF
TRBJ2-1,17,TRBV29-1,CSVEGAREDQGNNEQFF